Below are 27 T cell receptor beta chains sequenced from a single sample in a study of blood T cell repertoires in COVID-19. Method: immunoSEQ multiplex PCR; TCRdb's copy keeps in-frame clones and lacks some. The table includes some 130,000 clones, about four fifths detected once. Sequencing input: peripheral blood. Receptors were obtained from a woman aged 25 to 39 who had recovered from COVID-19.

This rearrangement joins TRBV4-1 to TRBJ2-5; possibly TRBD2 for D (5 bases). Trimming left V 1 base short and J 5 bases short, with 17 bases between. This CDR3 is built from 16 residues. The V gene's germline CDR1 is MGHRA and CDR2 YSYEKL. The CDR3 region is CASSQAPLDLTETQYF. The CDR3 DNA sequence: TGCGCCAGCAGCCAAGCCCCCCTGGACTTGACCGAGACCCAGTACTTC.

The V call is TRBV6-6, the J call TRBJ2-2, with TRBD2 matching over 9 bases. Germline-derived CDR1 and CDR2 are MNHNY and SVGAGI (reference sequence). This CDR3 has 15 amino acids. V was clipped by 5 bases and J by 0 bases; unmatched bases: 1. The CDR3 loop reads CASSIAGANTGELFF. The DNA for the CDR3 is TGTGCCAGCAGTATAGCGGGGGCGAACACCGGGGAGCTGTTTTTT.

The chain employs TRBV2 and TRBJ2-3; 7 nucleotides line up with TRBD1. V was clipped by 8 bases and J by 14 bases; unmatched bases: 10. Germline CDR1 SNHLY, CDR2 FYNNEI. There are 11 residues in the CDR3. CDR3 nucleotides: TGTGCCAGCGGGATAGACAGGGCAACGTATTTT. Its protein is CASGIDRATYF.

The rearrangement links TRBV5-1 to TRBJ2-2; 8 bases align to TRBD2. This CDR3 spans 13 amino acids. The V and J ends lost 6 bases and 6 bases, in that order; junction bases with no gene match: 4. Germline lookup yields CDR1 SGHRS and CDR2 YFSETQ. CDR3 sequence (DNA): TGCGCCAGCACCCGGGGGGGCCCCGGGGAGCTGTTTTTT. Its protein is CASTRGGPGELFF.

The chain couples TRBV28 to TRBJ1-6, with D possibly being TRBD1 (6 bases). CDR3 size: 16 residues. Germline loops: CDR1 MDHEN, CDR2 SYDVKM. Trimming removed 6 bases from V and 1 base from J, with 13 bases in between. The DNA for the CDR3 is TGTGCCAGCAGAAACCCTACAGGGTCCTATAATTCACCCCTCCACTTT. It encodes CASRNPTGSYNSPLHF. Full variable domain (rest looked up from reference TRBV28 and TRBJ1-6): DVKVTQSSRYLVKRTGEKVFLECVQDMDHENMFWYRQDPGLGLRLIYFSYDVKMKEKGDIPEGYSVSREKKERFSLILESASTNQTSMYLCASRNPTGSYNSPLHFGNGTRLTVT.

The chain couples TRBV5-4 to TRBJ1-2; tentatively, D is TRBD1 (5 bases). Trimming removed 3 bases from V and 4 bases from J, with 16 bases in between. The CDR3 contains 15 residues. In germline, CDR1 is SGHNT, CDR2 YYREEE (reference sequence). The CDR3 DNA follows: TGTGCCAGCAGCTCATCGGGGGGGATTGGCTATGGCTACACCTTC. Protein product: CASSSSGGIGYGYTF.

The gene calls are TRBV6-4 and TRBJ2-3, with 15 bases lining up with TRBD2. Looked up from germline, CDR1 is MRHNA and CDR2 is SNTAGT. Trimming at V came to 0 bases and at J to 6 bases, leaving 13 bases not matched to a gene. CDR3 length equals 20 residues. CDR3 nucleotide sequence: TGTGCCAGCAGTGACTCGCCGGGACTAGCGGGGGGCCGGGTGTTCGATACGCAGTATTTT. It encodes CASSDSPGLAGGRVFDTQYF.

The DNA for the CDR3 is TGTGCCAGCAGCTTAGAGAGGGCTTTATCCTACAATGAGCAGTTCTTC. This encodes CASSLERALSYNEQFF. This rearrangement joins TRBV13 to TRBJ2-1, with a possible D match to TRBD2 (5 bases). Trimming removed 1 base at V and 1 base at J, with 11 bases between. Germline CDR1 PRHDT, CDR2 FYEKMQ (reference sequence). The length of the CDR3 is 16 residues. The entire variable domain, with the rest obtained from reference TRBV13 and TRBJ2-1, is as follows: AAGVIQSPRHLIKEKRETATLKCYPIPRHDTVYWYQQGPGQDPQFLISFYEKMQSDKGSIPDRFSAQQFSDYHSELNMSSLELGDSALYFCASSLERALSYNEQFFGPGTRLTVL.

The chain couples TRBV12-5 to TRBJ1-5; no definite D call. The germline V and J ends were trimmed by 6 bases and 7 bases, with 13 bases remaining between them. CDR3 size: 13 residues. Germline CDR1 reads LGHNT; CDR2 reads FRNRAP. Here the CDR3 reads CASGPTISQPQHF. CDR3 in DNA: TGTGCTAGTGGCCCTACTATTTCCCAGCCCCAGCATTTT.

V usage is TRBV7-9 and J usage is TRBJ1-4; maybe TRBD1 (5 bases). Between the trimmed V and J ends, which lost 1 base and 4 bases, there was a span of 13 bases. CDR1 and CDR2 from the germline V gene are SEHNR and FQNEAQ (reference sequence). The CDR3 has 16 residues. CDR3 DNA: TGTGCCAGCAGCTTAGGTCGGCAGGGTGGTAATGAAAAACTGTTTTTT. Amino acid sequence: CASSLGRQGGNEKLFF.

The chain couples TRBV6-2 or TRBV6-3 to TRBJ2-5; 7 nucleotides match TRBD1. V was clipped by 6 bases and J by 4 bases; unmatched bases: 14. This CDR3 has 16 residues. Germline values: CDR1 MNHEY, CDR2 SVGEGT. CDR3 sequence: CASSRWTGKVGETQYF. The CDR3 DNA is TGTGCCAGCAGCCGCTGGACAGGAAAGGTCGGAGAGACCCAGTACTTC.

The V call is TRBV7-2, the J call TRBJ2-1; 9 positions agree with TRBD1. Germline CDR1 reads SGHTA; CDR2 reads FQGNSA. The CDR3 runs 16 residues. Germline trimming cut 4 bases from V and 4 bases from J; bases unmatched to any gene: 8. CDR3 sequence reads: CASSYGQGTRYNEQFF. The CDR3 DNA sequence: TGTGCCAGCAGCTACGGACAGGGGACACGATACAATGAGCAGTTCTTC.

The chain has TRBV11-2 and TRBJ1-2, with unresolved D. Germline CDR1 and CDR2: SGHAT and FQNNGV. CDR3 length: 15 amino acids. V lost 5 bases and J lost 2, with 15 bases in between. CDR3 sequence reads: CASSPHFGRNYGYTF. The CDR3 DNA is TGTGCCAGCAGCCCCCATTTTGGCAGGAACTATGGCTACACCTTC.

The chain couples TRBV9 to TRBJ2-2; the match to TRBD2 covers 12 bases. From germline, CDR1 is SGDLS and CDR2 YYNGEE. This CDR3 region has 16 residues. Trimming cost V 4 bases and J 3 bases; bases outside gene matches: 4. The CDR3 DNA is TGTGCCAGCAGCTCCCGGACTAGCGGGGACACCGGGGAGCTGTTTTTT. Translating it yields CASSSRTSGDTGELFF.

The rearrangement links TRBV28 to TRBJ2-3; D possibly corresponds to TRBD2 (5 bases). V was pared by 5 bases and J by 8 bases, with 11 bases between. The CDR3 sequence is 12 residues long. Germline V gene sequence: CDR1 MDHEN, CDR2 SYDVKM. This CDR3 is CASSTPGGTQYF. For the CDR3, the DNA is TGTGCCAGCAGTACCCCCGGAGGTACGCAGTATTTT.

The chain combines TRBV18 with TRBJ2-7; possible D gene TRBD1, 6 bases. Germline CDR1 KGHSH, CDR2 LQKENI. This CDR3 contains 13 residues. The ends were cut back, 3 bases at V and 6 bases at J, with 12 bases in the middle. CDR3 sequence reads: CASSPYRDIEQYF. The DNA for the CDR3 is TGTGCCAGCTCACCGTACAGGGATATCGAGCAGTACTTC.

This clone was observed once. The V and J genes are TRBV21-1 and TRBJ2-1; TRBD1 is the table's D call and was not checked against the DNA. TRBV21-1 is a pseudogene locus. The CDR3 length is 15 residues. As DNA, the CDR3 is TGTGCCAGCAGCTCCCGGGACAGGGGACACAATGAGCAGTTCTTC. Its translation: CASSSRDRGHNEQFF.

This clone has just one count. This chain connects TRBV7-8 to TRBJ1-1, with 10 bases that match TRBD1. CDR3 length equals 15 residues. Germline loops: CDR1 SGHVS, CDR2 FQNEAQ. Losses at the gene ends were 1 base for V and 7 bases for J; bases not matched to a gene: 6. This CDR3 is CASSLGADRGSEAFF. The DNA of the CDR3 is TGTGCCAGCAGCTTAGGGGCGGACAGGGGGAGTGAAGCTTTCTTT. Supplemented by reference TRBV7-8 and TRBJ1-1, the full variable domain reads GAGVSQSPRYKVAKRGQDVALRCDPISGHVSLFWYQQALGQGPEFLTYFQNEAQLDKSGLPSDRFFAERPEGSVSTLKIQRTQQEDSAVYLCASSLGADRGSEAFFGQGTRLTVV.

The chain links TRBV6-1 to TRBJ1-5, with a tentative D call TRBD1 (6 bases). V lost 0 bases, J lost 9 bases, and 18 bases lay in between. The CDR3 runs 16 residues. CDR1 and CDR2 from the germline V gene are MNHNS and SASEGT. The CDR3 nucleotides read TGTGCCAGCAGTGAAGCGCCCAGACAGGTCAGAAGGCCCCAGCATTTT. Translated, it gives CASSEAPRQVRRPQHF.

The chain is built from TRBV20-1 and TRBJ2-1, with D possibly matching TRBD2 (6 bases). The germline gives CDR1 DFQATT, CDR2 SNEGSKA (reference sequence). The V end lost 6 bases, the J end lost 10 bases, and 13 bases lay between the germline ends. CDR3 size: 11 residues. DNA of the CDR3: TGCAGTGCATCGGGGGTTGGGGAGCAGTTCTTC. Its protein product is CSASGVGEQFF.

The table lists this clone with a count of one. The chain recombines TRBV30 with TRBJ1-5; a weak D match, TRBD1 (5 bases). This CDR3 region has 13 residues. The germline V gene has CDR1 GTSNPN and CDR2 SVGIG (reference sequence). Between the trimmed V and J ends, which lost 3 bases and 2 bases, there was a span of 8 bases. This CDR3 is CAWSLGGNQPQHF. CDR3 DNA sequence: TGTGCCTGGAGCCTAGGGGGCAATCAGCCCCAGCATTTT.

This clone has a single count. The chain employs TRBV5-1 and TRBJ2-5, with 12 bases fitting TRBD2. The V gene's germline CDR1 is SGHRS and CDR2 YFSETQ. Germline trimming cut 4 bases from V and 4 bases from J; bases unmatched to any gene: 11. The CDR3 consists of 17 residues. CDR3 bases: TGCGCCAGCAGCCCCAGATCTAGCGGGAGGGCCCCAGAGACCCAGTACTTC. It yields the protein CASSPRSSGRAPETQYF.

The rearrangement uses TRBV11-3 and TRBJ1-2; D not certain. V dropped 0 bases and J dropped 5 bases, with 10 bases sitting between them. Germline V lookup: CDR1 SGHNT, CDR2 YENEEA. CDR3 size: 14 residues. This CDR3 reads CASSLDRSRYGYTF. The CDR3 DNA is TGTGCCAGCAGCTTAGATCGATCTAGGTATGGCTACACCTTC. Based on the CDR3 plus reference TRBV11-3 and TRBJ1-2, the full variable domain is EAGVVQSPRYKIIEKKQPVAFWCNPISGHNTLYWYLQNLGQGPELLIRYENEEAVDDSQLPKDRFSAERLKGVDSTLKIQPAELGDSAVYLCASSLDRSRYGYTFGSGTRLTVV.

The rearrangement uses TRBV6-5 and TRBJ2-6; possibly TRBD1 for D (6 bases). Germline CDR1 MNHEY, CDR2 SVGAGI. The V and J ends lost 8 bases and 0 bases respectively, with 11 bases between them. This CDR3 region has 15 residues. CDR3 protein: CASGQTSSGANVLTF. In DNA form, the CDR3 reads TGTGCCAGCGGACAGACAAGCTCTGGGGCCAACGTCCTGACTTTC.

The chain has TRBV13 and TRBJ1-2; the match to TRBD1 covers 8 bases. Germline V gene lookup returns CDR1 PRHDT and CDR2 FYEKMQ (reference sequence). The V and J ends lost 6 bases and 7 bases, in that order; junction bases with no gene match: 4. The CDR3 has 12 residues. The CDR3 reads CASRQGEGGYTF. CDR3 bases: TGTGCCAGCAGACAGGGGGAGGGTGGCTACACCTTC.

The rearrangement uses TRBV19 and TRBJ2-7, with 13 bases lining up with TRBD2. The CDR3 has 17 residues. Germline CDR1 and CDR2: LNHDA and SQIVND (reference sequence). J lost 2 bases, V lost 5 bases, and 9 bases had no gene match. CDR3 DNA sequence: TGTGCCAGTAGTGGTGGGACTAGCGGGATTTATCCCTACGAGCAGTACTTC. The encoded protein is CASSGGTSGIYPYEQYF.

The chain links TRBV4-1 to TRBJ1-1; no definite D call. Per germline, CDR1 MGHRA and CDR2 YSYEKL. Trimming took 0 bases from V and 3 from J, leaving 8 bases between them. This CDR3 is 14 amino acids long. DNA of the CDR3: TGCGCCAGCAGCCAAGATTGGAGGGACACTGAAGCTTTCTTT. Translating gives CASSQDWRDTEAFF.